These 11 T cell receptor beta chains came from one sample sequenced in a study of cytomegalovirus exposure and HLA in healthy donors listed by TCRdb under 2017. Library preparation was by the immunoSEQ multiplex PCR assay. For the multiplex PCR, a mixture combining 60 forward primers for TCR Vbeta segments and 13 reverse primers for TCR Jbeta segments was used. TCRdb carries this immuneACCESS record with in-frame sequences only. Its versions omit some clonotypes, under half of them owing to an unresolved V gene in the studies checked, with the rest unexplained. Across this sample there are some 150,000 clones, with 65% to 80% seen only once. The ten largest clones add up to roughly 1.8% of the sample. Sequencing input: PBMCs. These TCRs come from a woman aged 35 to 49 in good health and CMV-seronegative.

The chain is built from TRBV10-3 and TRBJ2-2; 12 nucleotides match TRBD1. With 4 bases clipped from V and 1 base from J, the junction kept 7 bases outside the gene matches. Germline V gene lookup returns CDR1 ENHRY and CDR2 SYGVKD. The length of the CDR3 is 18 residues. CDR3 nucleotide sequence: TGTGCCATCAGTGGGGACAGGGGGCAACCCCTGAACACCGGGGAGCTGTTTTTT. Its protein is CAISGDRGQPLNTGELFF.

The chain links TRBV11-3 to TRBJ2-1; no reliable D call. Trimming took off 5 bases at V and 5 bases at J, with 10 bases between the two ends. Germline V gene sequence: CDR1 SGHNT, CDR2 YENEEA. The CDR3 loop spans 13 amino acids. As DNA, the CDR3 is TGTGCCAGCAGCCTGCAGGCCGACAATGAGCAGTTCTTC. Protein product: CASSLQADNEQFF.

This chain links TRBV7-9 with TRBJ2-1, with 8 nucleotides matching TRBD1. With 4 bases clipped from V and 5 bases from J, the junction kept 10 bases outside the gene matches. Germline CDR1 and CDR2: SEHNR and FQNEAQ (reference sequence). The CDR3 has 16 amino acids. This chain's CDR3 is CASSWLRDRRDNEQFF. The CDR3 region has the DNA TGTGCCAGCAGCTGGCTGCGGGACAGGAGGGACAATGAGCAGTTCTTC. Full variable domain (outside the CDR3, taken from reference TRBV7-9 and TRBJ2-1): DTGVSQNPRHKITKRGQNVTFRCDPISEHNRLYWYRQTLGQGPEFLTYFQNEAQLEKSRLLSDRFSAERPKGSFSTLEIQRTEQGDSAMYLCASSWLRDRRDNEQFFGPGTRLTVL.

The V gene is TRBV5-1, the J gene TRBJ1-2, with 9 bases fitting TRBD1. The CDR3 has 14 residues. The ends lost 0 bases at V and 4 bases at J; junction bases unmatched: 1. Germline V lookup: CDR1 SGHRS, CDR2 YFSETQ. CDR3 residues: CASSLGDRAYGYTF. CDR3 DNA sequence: TGCGCCAGCAGCTTGGGGGACAGGGCCTATGGCTACACCTTC.

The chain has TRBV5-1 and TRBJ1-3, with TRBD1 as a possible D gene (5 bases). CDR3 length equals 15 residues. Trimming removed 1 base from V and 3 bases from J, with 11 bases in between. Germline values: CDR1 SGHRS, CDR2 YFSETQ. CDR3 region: CASSLLQASGNTIYF. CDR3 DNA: TGCGCCAGCAGCTTGTTACAGGCCAGTGGAAACACCATATATTTT. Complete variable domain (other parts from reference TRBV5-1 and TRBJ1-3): KAGVTQTPRYLIKTRGQQVTLSCSPISGHRSVSWYQQTPGQGLQFLFEYFSETQRNKGNFPGRFSGRQFSNSRSEMNVSTLELGDSALYLCASSLLQASGNTIYFGEGSWLTVV.

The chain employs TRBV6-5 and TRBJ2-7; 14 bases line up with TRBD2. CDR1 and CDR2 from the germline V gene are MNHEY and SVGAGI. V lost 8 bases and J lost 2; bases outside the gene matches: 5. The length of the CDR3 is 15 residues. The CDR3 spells CASGLAGGLTYEQYF. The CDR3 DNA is TGTGCCAGCGGACTAGCGGGAGGCCTAACCTACGAGCAGTACTTC.

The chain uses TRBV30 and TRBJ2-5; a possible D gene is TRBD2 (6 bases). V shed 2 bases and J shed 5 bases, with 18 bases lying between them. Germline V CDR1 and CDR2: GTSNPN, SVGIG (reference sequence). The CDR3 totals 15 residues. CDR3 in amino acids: CAWSRRGRRDETQYF. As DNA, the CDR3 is TGTGCCTGGAGTCGTCGGGGAAGGCGGGATGAGACCCAGTACTTC.

CDR3 nucleotides: TGTGCCTGGAGCCCGGGACTAGTTAACAATGAGCAGTTCTTC. Its protein is CAWSPGLVNNEQFF. This chain uses TRBV30 with TRBJ2-1; TRBD2 matches at 8 bases. This CDR3 is built from 14 residues. The junction had 6 bases not matched to a gene; V was cut back by 3 bases and J by 5 bases. CDR1 is GTSNPN and CDR2 is SVGIG in the germline V gene (reference sequence).

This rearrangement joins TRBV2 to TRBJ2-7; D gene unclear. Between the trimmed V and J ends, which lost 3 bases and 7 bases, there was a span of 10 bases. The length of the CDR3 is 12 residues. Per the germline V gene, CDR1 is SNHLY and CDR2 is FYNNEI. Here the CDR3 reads CASSDRRGEQYF. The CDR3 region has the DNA TGTGCCAGCAGTGACCGCCGAGGTGAGCAGTACTTC.

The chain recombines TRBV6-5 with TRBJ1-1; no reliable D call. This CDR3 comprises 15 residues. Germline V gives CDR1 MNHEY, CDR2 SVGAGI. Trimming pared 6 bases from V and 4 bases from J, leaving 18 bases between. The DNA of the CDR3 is TGTGCCAGCAGAGCCGGGTCCCCACTTACCACTGAAGCTTTCTTT. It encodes CASRAGSPLTTEAFF.

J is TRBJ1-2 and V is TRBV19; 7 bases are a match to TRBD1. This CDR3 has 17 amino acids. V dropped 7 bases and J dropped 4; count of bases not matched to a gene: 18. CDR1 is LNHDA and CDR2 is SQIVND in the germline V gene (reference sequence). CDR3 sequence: CASIKAAGGPAGYGYTF. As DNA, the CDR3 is TGTGCCAGTATTAAGGCGGCAGGGGGTCCCGCTGGCTATGGCTACACCTTC.